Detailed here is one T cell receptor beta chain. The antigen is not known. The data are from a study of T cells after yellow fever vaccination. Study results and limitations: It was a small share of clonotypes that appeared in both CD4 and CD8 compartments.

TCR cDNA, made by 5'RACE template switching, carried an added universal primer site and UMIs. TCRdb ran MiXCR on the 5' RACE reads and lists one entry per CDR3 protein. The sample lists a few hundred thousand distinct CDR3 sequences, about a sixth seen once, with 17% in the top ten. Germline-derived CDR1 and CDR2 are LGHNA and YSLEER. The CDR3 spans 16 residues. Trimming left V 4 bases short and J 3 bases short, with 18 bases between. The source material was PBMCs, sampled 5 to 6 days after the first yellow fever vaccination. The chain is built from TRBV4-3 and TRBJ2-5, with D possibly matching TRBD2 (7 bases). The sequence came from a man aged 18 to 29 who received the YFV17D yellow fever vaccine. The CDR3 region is CASSLSGRGAKETQYF. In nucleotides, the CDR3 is TGCGCCAGCAGCCTATCCGGCCGGGGGGCGAAAGAGACCCAGTACTTC.